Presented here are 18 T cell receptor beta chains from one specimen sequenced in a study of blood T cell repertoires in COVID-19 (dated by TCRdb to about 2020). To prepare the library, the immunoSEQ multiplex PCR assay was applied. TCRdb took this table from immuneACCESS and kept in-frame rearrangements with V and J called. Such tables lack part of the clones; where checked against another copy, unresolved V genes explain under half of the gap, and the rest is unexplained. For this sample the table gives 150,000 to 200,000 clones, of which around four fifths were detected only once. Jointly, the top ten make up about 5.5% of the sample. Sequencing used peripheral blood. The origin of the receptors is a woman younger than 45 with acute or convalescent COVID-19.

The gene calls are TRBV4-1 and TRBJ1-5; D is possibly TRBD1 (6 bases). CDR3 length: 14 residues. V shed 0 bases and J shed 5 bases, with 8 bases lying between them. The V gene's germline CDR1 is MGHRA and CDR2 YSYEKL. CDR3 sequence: CASSQEQGYQPQHF. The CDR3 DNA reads TGCGCCAGCAGCCAAGAACAGGGATATCAGCCCCAGCATTTT.

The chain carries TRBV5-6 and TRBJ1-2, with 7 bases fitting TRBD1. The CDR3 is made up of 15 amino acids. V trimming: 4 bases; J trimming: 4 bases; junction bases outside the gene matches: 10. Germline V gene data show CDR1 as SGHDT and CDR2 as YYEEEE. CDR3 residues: CASSLGTAGGYGYTF. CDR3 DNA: TGTGCCAGCAGCCTAGGGACAGCCGGGGGCTATGGCTACACCTTC.

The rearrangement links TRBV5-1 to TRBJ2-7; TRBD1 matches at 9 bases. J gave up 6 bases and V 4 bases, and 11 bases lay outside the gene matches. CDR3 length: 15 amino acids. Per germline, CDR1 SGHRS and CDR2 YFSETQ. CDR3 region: CASSVSGTGYGEQYF. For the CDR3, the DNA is TGCGCCAGCAGCGTTTCCGGGACAGGGTACGGCGAGCAGTACTTC.

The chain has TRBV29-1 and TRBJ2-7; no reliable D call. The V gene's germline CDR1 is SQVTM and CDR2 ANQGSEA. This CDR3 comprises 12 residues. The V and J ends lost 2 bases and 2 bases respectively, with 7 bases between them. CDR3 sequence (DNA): TGCAGCGTTGAACGCAGCGCCTACGAGCAGTACTTC. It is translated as CSVERSAYEQYF.

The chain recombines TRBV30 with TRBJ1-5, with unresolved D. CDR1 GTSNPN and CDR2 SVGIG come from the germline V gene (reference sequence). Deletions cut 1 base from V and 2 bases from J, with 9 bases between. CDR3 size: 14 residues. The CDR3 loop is CAWSAVRGNQPQHF. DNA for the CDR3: TGTGCCTGGAGTGCGGTACGCGGCAATCAGCCCCAGCATTTT.

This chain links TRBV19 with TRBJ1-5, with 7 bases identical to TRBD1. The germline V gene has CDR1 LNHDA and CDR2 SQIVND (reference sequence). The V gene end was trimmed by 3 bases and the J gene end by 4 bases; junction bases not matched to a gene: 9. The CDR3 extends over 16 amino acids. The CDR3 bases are TGTGCCAGTAGTATTAAGGGGGCCTTAGGAAATCAGCCCCAGCATTTT. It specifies CASSIKGALGNQPQHF.

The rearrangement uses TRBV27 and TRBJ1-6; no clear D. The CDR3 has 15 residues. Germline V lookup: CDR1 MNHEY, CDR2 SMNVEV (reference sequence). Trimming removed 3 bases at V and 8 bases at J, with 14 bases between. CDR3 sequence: CASSFFGAGDSPLHF. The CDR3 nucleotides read TGTGCCAGCAGTTTTTTCGGCGCGGGCGATTCACCCCTCCACTTT.

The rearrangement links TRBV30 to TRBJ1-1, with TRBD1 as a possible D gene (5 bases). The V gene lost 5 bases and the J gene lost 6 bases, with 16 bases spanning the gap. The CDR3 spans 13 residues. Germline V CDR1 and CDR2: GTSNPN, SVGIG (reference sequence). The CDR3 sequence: CAWAGSLLAEAFF. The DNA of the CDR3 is TGTGCCTGGGCAGGGTCCCTCTTAGCTGAAGCTTTCTTT.

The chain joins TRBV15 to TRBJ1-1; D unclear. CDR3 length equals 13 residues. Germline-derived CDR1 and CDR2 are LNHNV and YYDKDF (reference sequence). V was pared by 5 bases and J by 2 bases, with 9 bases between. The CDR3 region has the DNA TGTGCCACCAGCCCGTACAGAAACACTGAAGCTTTCTTT. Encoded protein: CATSPYRNTEAFF. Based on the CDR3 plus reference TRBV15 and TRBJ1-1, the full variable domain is DAMVIQNPRYQVTQFGKPVTLSCSQTLNHNVMYWYQQKSSQAPKLLFHYYDKDFNNEADTPDNFQSRRPNTSFCFLDIRSPGLGDTAMYLCATSPYRNTEAFFGQGTRLTVV.

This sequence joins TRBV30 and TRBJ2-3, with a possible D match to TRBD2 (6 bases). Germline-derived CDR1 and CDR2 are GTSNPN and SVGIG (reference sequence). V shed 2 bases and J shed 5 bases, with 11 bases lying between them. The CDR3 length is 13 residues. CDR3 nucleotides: TGTGCCTGGAGTCGGAGGGAGAGAGATACGCAGTATTTT. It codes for CAWSRRERDTQYF.

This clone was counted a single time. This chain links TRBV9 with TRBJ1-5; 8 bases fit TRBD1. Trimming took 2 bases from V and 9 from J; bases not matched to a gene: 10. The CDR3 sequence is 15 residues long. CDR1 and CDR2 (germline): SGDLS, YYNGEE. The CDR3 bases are TGTGCCAGCAGCGTTGGGACAGGTGACTTGGGGCCCCAGCATTTT. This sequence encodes CASSVGTGDLGPQHF.

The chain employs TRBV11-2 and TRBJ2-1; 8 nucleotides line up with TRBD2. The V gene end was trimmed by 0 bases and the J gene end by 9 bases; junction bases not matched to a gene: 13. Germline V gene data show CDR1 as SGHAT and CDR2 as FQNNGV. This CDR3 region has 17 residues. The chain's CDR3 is CASSLDRAGGPRGEQFF. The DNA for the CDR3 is TGTGCCAGCAGCTTAGATCGGGCGGGAGGCCCCCGAGGTGAGCAGTTCTTC.

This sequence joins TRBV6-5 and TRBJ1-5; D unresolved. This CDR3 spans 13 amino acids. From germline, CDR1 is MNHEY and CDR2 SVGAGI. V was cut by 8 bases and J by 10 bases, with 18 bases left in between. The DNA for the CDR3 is TGTGCCAGCCGAGCGAGCCACGGATCCCCCCAGCATTTT. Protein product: CASRASHGSPQHF.

CDR3 nucleotide sequence: TGTGCCAGCAGCCTAGTCCTAGCCGGATATGAGCAGTTCTTC. Translating it yields CASSLVLAGYEQFF. This sequence joins TRBV2 and TRBJ2-1, with D possibly TRBD2 on 5 matching bases. The V gene lost 6 bases and the J gene lost 8 bases, with 17 bases spanning the gap. The CDR3 runs 14 residues. Germline loops: CDR1 SNHLY, CDR2 FYNNEI.

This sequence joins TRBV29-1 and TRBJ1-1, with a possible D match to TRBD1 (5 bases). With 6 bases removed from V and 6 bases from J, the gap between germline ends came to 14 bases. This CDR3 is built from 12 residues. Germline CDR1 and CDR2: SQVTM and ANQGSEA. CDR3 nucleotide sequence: TGCAGCGTGCACAGGAGTGGAGCTGAAGCTTTCTTT. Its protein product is CSVHRSGAEAFF.

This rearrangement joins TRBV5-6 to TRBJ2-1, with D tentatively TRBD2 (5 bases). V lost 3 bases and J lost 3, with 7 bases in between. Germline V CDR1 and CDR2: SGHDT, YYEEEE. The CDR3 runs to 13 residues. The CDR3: CASSSRDYNEQFF. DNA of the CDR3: TGTGCCAGCAGCTCCCGGGACTACAATGAGCAGTTCTTC.

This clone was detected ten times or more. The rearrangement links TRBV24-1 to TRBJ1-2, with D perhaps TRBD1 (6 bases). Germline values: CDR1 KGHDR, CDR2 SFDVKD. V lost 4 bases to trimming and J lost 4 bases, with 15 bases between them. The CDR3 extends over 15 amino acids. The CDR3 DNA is TGTGCCACCAGTGACCGGAGACAGGCCGCCTATGGCTACACCTTC. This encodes CATSDRRQAAYGYTF.

CDR3 in DNA: TGTGCCAGCACTTTTGCGGGAGAGTACACCGGGGAGCTGTTTTTT. Amino acids: CASTFAGEYTGELFF. The V and J genes are TRBV9 and TRBJ2-2; 7 nucleotides match TRBD2. CDR1 SGDLS and CDR2 YYNGEE come from the germline V gene. V was clipped by 6 bases and J by 3 bases; unmatched bases: 8. The CDR3 spans 15 residues.